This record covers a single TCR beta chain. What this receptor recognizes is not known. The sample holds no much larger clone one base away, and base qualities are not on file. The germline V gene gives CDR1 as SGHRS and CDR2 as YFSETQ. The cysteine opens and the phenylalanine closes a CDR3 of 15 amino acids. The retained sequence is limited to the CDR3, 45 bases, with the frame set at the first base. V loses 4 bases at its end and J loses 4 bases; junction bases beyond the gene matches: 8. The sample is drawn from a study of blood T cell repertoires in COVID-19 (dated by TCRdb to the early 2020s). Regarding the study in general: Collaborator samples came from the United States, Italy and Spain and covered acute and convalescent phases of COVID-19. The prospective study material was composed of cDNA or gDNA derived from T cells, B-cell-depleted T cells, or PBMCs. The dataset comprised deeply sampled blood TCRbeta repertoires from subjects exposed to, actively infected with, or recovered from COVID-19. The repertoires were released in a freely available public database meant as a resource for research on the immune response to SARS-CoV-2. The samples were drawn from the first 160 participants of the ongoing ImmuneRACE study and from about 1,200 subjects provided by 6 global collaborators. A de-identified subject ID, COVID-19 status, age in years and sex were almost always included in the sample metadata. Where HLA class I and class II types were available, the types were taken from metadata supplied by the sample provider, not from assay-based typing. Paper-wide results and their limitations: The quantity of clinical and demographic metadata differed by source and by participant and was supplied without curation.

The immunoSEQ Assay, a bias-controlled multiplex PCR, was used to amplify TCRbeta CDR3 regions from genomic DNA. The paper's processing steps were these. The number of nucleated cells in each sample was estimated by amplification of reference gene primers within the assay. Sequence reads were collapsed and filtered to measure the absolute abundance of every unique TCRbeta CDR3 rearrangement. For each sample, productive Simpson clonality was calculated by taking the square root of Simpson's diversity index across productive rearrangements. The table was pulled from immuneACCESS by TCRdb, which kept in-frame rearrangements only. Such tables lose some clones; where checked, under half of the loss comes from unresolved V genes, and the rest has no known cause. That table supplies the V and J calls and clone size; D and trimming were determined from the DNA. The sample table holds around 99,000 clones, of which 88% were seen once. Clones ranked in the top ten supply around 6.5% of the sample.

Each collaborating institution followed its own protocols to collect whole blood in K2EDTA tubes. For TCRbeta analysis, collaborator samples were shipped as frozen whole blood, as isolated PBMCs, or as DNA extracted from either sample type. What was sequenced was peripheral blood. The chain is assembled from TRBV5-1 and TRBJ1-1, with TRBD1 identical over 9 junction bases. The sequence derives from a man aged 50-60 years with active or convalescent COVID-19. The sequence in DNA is TGCGCCAGCAGCACAACAGGGGGCGCGGGCACTGAAGCTTTCTTT. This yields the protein CASSTTGGAGTEAFF.